This T cell receptor (beta chain) is from a study of shared clonotypes between healthy human individuals. Generated by immunoSEQ multiplex PCR, the TCRdb table keeps only in-frame clones and is missing some. The sample yields approximately 320,000 clones, about nine tenths seen once. Germline CDR1 is SEHNR and CDR2 is FQNEAQ (reference sequence). Deletions cut 3 bases from V and 3 bases from J, with 6 bases between. There are 13 residues in the CDR3. J is TRBJ2-4 and V is TRBV7-9; D call uncertain. Sequencing input: memory CD8+ T cells sorted from blood. The subset: CD45RO+ cells pooled with CCR7-negative TemRA cells. The receptor's source is a man aged 18 to 30 in good health. The DNA of the CDR3 is TGTGCCAGCAGCTTGATGGACAAAAACATTCAGTACTTC. It translates to CASSLMDKNIQYF.